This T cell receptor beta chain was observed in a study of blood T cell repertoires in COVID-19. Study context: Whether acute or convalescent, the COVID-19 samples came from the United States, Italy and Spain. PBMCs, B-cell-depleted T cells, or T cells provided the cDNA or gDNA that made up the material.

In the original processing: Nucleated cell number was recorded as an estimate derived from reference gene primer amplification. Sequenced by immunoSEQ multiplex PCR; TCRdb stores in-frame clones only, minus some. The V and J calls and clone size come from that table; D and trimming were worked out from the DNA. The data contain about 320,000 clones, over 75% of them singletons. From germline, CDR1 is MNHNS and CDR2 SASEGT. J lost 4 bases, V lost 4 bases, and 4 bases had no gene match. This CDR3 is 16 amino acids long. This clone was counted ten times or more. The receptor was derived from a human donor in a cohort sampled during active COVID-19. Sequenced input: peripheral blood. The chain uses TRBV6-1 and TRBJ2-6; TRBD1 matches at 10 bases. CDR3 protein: CASSGGTGAGANVLTF. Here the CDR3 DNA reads TGTGCCAGCAGTGGCGGGACAGGGGCGGGGGCCAACGTCCTGACTTTC.